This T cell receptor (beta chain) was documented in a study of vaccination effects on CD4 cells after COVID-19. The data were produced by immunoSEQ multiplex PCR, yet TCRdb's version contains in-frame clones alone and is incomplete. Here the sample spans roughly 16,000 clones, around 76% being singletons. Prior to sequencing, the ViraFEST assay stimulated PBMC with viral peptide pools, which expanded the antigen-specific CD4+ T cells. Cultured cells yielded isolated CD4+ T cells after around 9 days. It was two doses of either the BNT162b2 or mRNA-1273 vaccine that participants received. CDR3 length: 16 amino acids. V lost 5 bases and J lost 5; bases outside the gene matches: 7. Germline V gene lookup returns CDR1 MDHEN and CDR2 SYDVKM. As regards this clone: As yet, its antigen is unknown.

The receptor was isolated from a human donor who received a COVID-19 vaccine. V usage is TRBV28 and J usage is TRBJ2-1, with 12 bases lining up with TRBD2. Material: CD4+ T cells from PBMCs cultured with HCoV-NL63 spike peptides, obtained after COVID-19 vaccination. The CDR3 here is CASSVLLAGGNNEQFF. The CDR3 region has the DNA TGTGCCAGCAGTGTCCTTCTAGCGGGAGGGAACAATGAGCAGTTCTTC.